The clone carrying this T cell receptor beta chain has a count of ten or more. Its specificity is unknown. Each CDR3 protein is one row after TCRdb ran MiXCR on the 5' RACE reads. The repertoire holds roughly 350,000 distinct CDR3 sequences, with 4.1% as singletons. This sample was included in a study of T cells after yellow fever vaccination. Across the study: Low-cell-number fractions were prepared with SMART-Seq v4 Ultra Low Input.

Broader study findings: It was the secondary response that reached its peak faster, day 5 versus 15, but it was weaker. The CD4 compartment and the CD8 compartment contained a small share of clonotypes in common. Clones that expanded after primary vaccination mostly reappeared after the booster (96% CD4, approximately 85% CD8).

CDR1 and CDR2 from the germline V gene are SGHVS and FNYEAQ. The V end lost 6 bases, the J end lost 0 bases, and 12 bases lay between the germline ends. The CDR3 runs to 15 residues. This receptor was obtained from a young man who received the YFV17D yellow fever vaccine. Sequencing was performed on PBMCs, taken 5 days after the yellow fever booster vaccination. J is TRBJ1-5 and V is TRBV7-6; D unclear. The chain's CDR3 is CASSLYSGSNQPQHF. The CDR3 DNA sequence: TGTGCCAGCAGTCTCTACTCTGGTAGCAATCAGCCCCAGCATTTT.